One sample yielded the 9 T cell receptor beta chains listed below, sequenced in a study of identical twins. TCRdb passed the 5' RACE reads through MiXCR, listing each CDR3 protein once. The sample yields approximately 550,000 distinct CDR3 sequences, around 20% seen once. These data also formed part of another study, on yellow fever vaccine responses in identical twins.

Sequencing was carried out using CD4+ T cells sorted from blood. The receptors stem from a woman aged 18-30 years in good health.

CDR3 in DNA: TGTGCCAGCAGCCAAATTGGATCGGAAGCTTTCTTT. It codes for CASSQIGSEAFF. V and J are TRBV3-1 and TRBJ1-1; D is unresolved. Looked up from germline, CDR1 is LGHDT and CDR2 is YNNKEL (reference sequence). The CDR3 runs 12 residues. The germline V and J ends were trimmed by 2 bases and 8 bases, with 9 bases remaining between them.

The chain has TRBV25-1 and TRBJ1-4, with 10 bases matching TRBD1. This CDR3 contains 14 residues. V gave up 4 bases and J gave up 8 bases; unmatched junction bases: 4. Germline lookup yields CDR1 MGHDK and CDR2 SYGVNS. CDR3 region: CASSGQGAQEKLFF. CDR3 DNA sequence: TGTGCCAGCAGTGGACAGGGGGCACAGGAAAAACTGTTTTTT.

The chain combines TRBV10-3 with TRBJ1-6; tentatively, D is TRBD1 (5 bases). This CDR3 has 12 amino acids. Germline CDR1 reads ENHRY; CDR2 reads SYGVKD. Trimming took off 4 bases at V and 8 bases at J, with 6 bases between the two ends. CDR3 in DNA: TGTGCCATCAGTGGGGGGGATTCACCCCTCCACTTT. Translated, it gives CAISGGDSPLHF.

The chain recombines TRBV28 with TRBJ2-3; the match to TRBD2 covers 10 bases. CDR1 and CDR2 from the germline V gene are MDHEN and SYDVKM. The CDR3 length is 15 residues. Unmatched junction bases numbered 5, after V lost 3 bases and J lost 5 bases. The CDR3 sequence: CASSLVVAGGDTQYF. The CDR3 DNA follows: TGTGCCAGCAGTTTGGTGGTAGCGGGAGGAGATACGCAGTATTTT.

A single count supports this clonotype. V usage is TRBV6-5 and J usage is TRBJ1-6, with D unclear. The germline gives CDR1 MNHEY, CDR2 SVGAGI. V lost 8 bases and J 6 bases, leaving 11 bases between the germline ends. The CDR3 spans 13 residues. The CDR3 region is CASREKGNSPLHF. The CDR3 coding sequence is TGTGCCAGCCGTGAGAAGGGTAATTCACCCCTCCACTTT.

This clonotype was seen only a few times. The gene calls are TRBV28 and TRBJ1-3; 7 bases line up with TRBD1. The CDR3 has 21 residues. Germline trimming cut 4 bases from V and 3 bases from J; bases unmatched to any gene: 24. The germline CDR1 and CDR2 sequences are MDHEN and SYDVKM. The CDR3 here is CASSSYPDRESRGRGGNTIYF. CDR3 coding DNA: TGTGCCAGCAGTTCCTACCCTGACAGGGAAAGTAGGGGTCGGGGTGGAAACACCATATATTTT.

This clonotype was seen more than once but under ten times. The DNA for the CDR3 is TGCAGTGCTAGCCGACAGGGGCAAGCTGAAGCTTTCTTT. Translation gives CSASRQGQAEAFF. The chain is built from TRBV20-1 and TRBJ1-1; 8 nucleotides agree with TRBD1. Per the germline V gene, CDR1 is DFQATT and CDR2 is SNEGSKA (reference sequence). Germline trimming cut 3 bases from V and 6 bases from J; bases unmatched to any gene: 6. This CDR3 has 13 amino acids.

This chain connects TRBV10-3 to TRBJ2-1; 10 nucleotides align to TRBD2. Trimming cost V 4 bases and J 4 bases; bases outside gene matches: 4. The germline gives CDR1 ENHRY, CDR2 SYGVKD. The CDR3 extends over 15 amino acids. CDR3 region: CAISATSGSYNEQFF. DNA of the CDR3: TGTGCCATCAGTGCGACTAGCGGGTCTTACAATGAGCAGTTCTTC.

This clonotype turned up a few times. CDR3 DNA: TGTGCCAGCAGTTTACCGGGGTTCAGTATGAACACTGAAGCTTTCTTT. It specifies CASSLPGFSMNTEAFF. The rearrangement links TRBV12-3 or TRBV12-4 to TRBJ1-1; D remains ambiguous. The V end was cut by 2 bases, the J end by 0 bases, with 13 bases between. The CDR3 sequence is 16 residues long.